This T cell receptor (beta chain) was sequenced in a study of control samples from healthy donors and cancer patients. Sequencing was performed with immunoSEQ multiplex PCR; in TCRdb, only in-frame clones are kept and a portion is missing. Seen here are 140,000 or so clones, roughly 94% observed once, and the top ten hold 12% to 15%. The V and J ends lost 4 bases and 0 bases respectively, with 10 bases between them. The CDR3 runs to 15 residues. Germline CDR1 SGHRS, CDR2 YFSETQ. V gene TRBV5-1 combines with J gene TRBJ1-4; D perhaps matches TRBD1 (5 bases). The source material was PBMCs. This TCR was recovered from a man in his fifties or sixties with colorectal cancer. The CDR3 sequence: CASSGGLATNEKLFF. The CDR3 DNA reads TGCGCCAGCAGCGGGGGACTTGCAACTAATGAAAAACTGTTTTTT.